The next 12 T cell receptor beta chains were all read from a single sample in a study of T cell responses to AZD1222 COVID-19 vaccine. Measured with immunoSEQ multiplex PCR; TCRdb has only the in-frame clones, and not every one. The sample has 110,000 to 150,000 clones, 70% to 90% seen once. The sequences come from peripheral blood, collected on day 0 of AZD1222 vaccination. These receptors were obtained from an adult in good health.

This sequence joins TRBV6-4 and TRBJ2-7, with D unclear. V lost 7 bases and J lost 3, with 13 bases in between. CDR1 is MRHNA and CDR2 is SNTAGT in the germline V gene. The length of the CDR3 is 13 residues. The CDR3 loop is CASMLDGDYEQYF. CDR3 sequence (DNA): TGTGCCAGCATGCTTGACGGAGACTACGAGCAGTACTTC.

The chain links TRBV13 to TRBJ1-2, with TRBD1 matching over 10 bases. After removal of 4 bases from V and 8 bases from J, the junction contained 7 bases not matched to a gene. The CDR3 has 14 residues. Germline CDR1 is PRHDT and CDR2 is FYEKMQ (reference sequence). Written as DNA, the CDR3 is TGTGCCAGCAGCTCCACTCCGGGACAGGGGGGCTACACCTTC. Translating gives CASSSTPGQGGYTF.

The chain couples TRBV19 to TRBJ1-1; a possible D gene is TRBD1 (6 bases). Per germline, CDR1 LNHDA and CDR2 SQIVND (reference sequence). The V gene lost 1 base and the J gene lost 8 bases, with 11 bases spanning the gap. The CDR3 is made up of 13 amino acids. CDR3 region: CASSIGRGYEAFF. For the CDR3, the DNA is TGTGCCAGTAGTATAGGAAGGGGGTACGAAGCTTTCTTT.

In its sample, this clone was seen once. V is TRBV29-1 and J is TRBJ2-1; 13 positions match TRBD2. Germline V gene data show CDR1 as SQVTM and CDR2 as ANQGSEA. The CDR3 has 16 residues. V shed 3 bases and J 6 bases; nucleotides not matched to a gene: 8. CDR3: CSVDTGLAGSVNEQFF. The CDR3 nucleotides read TGCAGCGTTGATACGGGACTAGCGGGATCCGTCAATGAGCAGTTCTTC.

The CDR3, as DNA: TGCAGCGTTGATGGTGGGAGGGACAATGAGCAGTTCTTC. Its protein product is CSVDGGRDNEQFF. The V call is TRBV29-1, the J call TRBJ2-1, with 7 bases aligning to TRBD2. The CDR3 is 13 residues long. Per germline, CDR1 SQVTM and CDR2 ANQGSEA. V was clipped by 3 bases and J by 5 bases; unmatched bases: 4.

The chain joins TRBV6-5 to TRBJ1-1; 8 bases are a match to TRBD1. V dropped 3 bases and J dropped 5; count of bases not matched to a gene: 5. Per the germline V gene, CDR1 is MNHEY and CDR2 is SVGAGI. This CDR3 is 14 amino acids long. This CDR3 reads CASSYQGAVTEAFF. For the CDR3, the DNA is TGTGCCAGCAGTTATCAGGGGGCTGTAACTGAAGCTTTCTTT.

The chain has TRBV27 and TRBJ2-3; 8 bases are shared with TRBD1. There are 14 residues in the CDR3. Per germline, CDR1 MNHEY and CDR2 SMNVEV (reference sequence). The junction had 6 bases not matched to a gene; V was cut back by 8 bases and J by 2 bases. This CDR3 reads CASVRTGSTDTQYF. The CDR3 nucleotides read TGTGCCAGCGTCAGGACAGGGTCCACAGATACGCAGTATTTT.

This chain uses TRBV6-4 with TRBJ2-5, with no clear D. Trimming stripped 2 bases from V and 2 bases from J, with 6 bases between. This CDR3 is 13 amino acids long. Germline V CDR1 and CDR2: MRHNA, SNTAGT. The CDR3 nucleotides are TGTGCCAGCAGTGACGGCCTTCAAGAGACCCAGTACTTC. Its translation: CASSDGLQETQYF.

CDR3 residues: CASSLQGSSYEQYF. CDR3 DNA: TGTGCCAGCAGCTTACAGGGGAGCTCCTACGAGCAGTACTTC. V and J are TRBV13 and TRBJ2-7, with TRBD1 as a possible D gene (6 bases). Germline CDR1 and CDR2: PRHDT and FYEKMQ (reference sequence). The CDR3 runs 14 residues. Trimming left V 2 bases short and J 0 bases short, with 8 bases between.

Of note for this clone: Within the sample, other DNA sequences also encode this same CDR3. V usage is TRBV18 and J usage is TRBJ1-1; D remains ambiguous. CDR1 KGHSH and CDR2 LQKENI come from the germline V gene. Trimming cost V 6 bases and J 3 bases, with 11 bases left between them. The CDR3 covers 13 residues. The CDR3 loop is CASSRSRDTEAFF. The CDR3 DNA reads TGTGCCAGCTCGCGGTCAAGGGACACTGAAGCTTTCTTT.

V gene TRBV5-1 combines with J gene TRBJ2-7; TRBD2 matches at 11 bases. The germline V gene encodes CDR1 SGHRS and CDR2 YFSETQ. The V and J ends lost 2 bases and 5 bases, in that order; junction bases with no gene match: 9. The CDR3 is 16 amino acids. CDR3 sequence reads: CASSFLSGRAGHEQYF. CDR3 sequence (DNA): TGCGCCAGCAGCTTCCTTAGCGGGAGGGCCGGCCACGAGCAGTACTTC.

V usage is TRBV2 and J usage is TRBJ1-5; D is unresolved. Germline assignment: CDR1 SNHLY and CDR2 FYNNEI. The CDR3 extends over 14 amino acids. The V end was cut by 1 base, the J end by 4 bases, with 8 bases between. DNA for the CDR3: TGTGCCAGCAGTGAAGGGCAGGAGAATCAGCCCCAGCATTTT. Amino acid sequence: CASSEGQENQPQHF. The whole variable domain, filled in from reference TRBV2 and TRBJ1-5, reads EPEVTQTPSHQVTQMGQEVILRCVPISNHLYFYWYRQILGQKVEFLVSFYNNEISEKSEIFDDQFSVERPDGSNFTLKIRSTKLEDSAMYFCASSEGQENQPQHFGDGTRLSIL.